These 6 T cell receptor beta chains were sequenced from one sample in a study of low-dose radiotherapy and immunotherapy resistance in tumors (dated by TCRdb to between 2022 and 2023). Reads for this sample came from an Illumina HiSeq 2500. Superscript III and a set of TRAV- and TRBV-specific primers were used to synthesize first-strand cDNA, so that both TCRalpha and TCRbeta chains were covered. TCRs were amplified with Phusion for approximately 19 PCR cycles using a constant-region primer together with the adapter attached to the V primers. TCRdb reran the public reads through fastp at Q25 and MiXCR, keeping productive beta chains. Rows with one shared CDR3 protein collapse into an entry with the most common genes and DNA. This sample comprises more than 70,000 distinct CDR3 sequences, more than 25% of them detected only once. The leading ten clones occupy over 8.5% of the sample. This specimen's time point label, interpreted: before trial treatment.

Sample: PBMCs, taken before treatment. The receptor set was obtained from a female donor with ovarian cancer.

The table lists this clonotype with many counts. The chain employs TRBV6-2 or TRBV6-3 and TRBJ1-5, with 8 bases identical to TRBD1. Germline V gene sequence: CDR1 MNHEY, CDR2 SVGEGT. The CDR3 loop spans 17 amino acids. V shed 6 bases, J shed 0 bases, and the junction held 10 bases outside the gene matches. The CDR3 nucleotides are TGTGCCAGCAGCATCGACAGGGGTGTTCGTAGCAATCAGCCCCAGCATTTT. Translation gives CASSIDRGVRSNQPQHF.

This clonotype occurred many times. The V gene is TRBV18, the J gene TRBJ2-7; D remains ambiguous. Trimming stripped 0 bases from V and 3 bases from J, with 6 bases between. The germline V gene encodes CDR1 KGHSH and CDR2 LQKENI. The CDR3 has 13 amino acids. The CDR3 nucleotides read TGTGCCAGCTCACCACCGGGAAACTACGAGCAGTACTTC. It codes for CASSPPGNYEQYF. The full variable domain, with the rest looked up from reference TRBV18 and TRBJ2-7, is NAGVMQNPRHLVRRRGQEARLRCSPMKGHSHVYWYRQLPEEGLKFMVYLQKENIIDESGMPKERFSAEFPKEGPSILRIQQVVRGDSAAYFCASSPPGNYEQYFGPGTRLTVT.

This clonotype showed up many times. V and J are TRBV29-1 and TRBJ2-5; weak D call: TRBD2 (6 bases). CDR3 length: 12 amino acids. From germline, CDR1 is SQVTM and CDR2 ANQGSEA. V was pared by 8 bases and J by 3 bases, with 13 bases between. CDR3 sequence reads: CSSNGGEETQYF. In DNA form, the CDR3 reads TGCAGCTCAAACGGCGGGGAAGAGACCCAGTACTTC.

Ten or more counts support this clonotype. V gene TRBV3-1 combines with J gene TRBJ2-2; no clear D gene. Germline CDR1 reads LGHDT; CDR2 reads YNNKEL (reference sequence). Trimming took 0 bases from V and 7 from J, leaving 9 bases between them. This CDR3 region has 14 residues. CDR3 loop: CASSQEIAVGELFF. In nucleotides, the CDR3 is TGTGCCAGCAGCCAAGAGATCGCTGTCGGGGAGCTGTTTTTT.

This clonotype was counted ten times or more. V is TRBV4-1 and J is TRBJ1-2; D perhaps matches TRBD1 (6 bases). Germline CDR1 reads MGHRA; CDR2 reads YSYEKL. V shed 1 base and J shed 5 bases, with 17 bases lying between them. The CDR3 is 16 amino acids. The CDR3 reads CASSQGIGGGGYGYTF. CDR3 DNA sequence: TGCGCCAGCAGCCAAGGGATTGGGGGCGGGGGATATGGCTACACCTTC.

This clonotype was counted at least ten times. CDR3 nucleotide sequence: TGTGCCAGCAGCTTAGAAGGCAGCTACTATGGCTACACCTTC. Protein product: CASSLEGSYYGYTF. This chain joins TRBV7-9 and TRBJ1-2; D remains ambiguous. Germline V lookup: CDR1 SEHNR, CDR2 FQNEAQ (reference sequence). The CDR3 extends over 14 amino acids. V gave up 1 base and J gave up 3 bases, with 9 bases separating them. The whole variable domain, remainder taken from reference TRBV7-9 and TRBJ1-2, is DTGVSQNPRHKITKRGQNVTFRCDPISEHNRLYWYRQTLGQGPEFLTYFQNEAQLEKSRLLSDRFSAERPKGSFSTLEIQRTEQGDSAMYLCASSLEGSYYGYTFGSGTRLTVV.